The text below deals with one TCR beta chain. The antigen remains undetermined. A J-beta primer mix and a sample-barcoded 5' primer were used in a second PCR of roughly 6 to 12 cycles. TCRdb called the 5' RACE reads again in MiXCR, with one record for every CDR3 protein. The sample includes 1.2 million to 1.5 million distinct CDR3 sequences, 42% of them seen just once. These data belong to a study of blood T cells in healthy people across ages. Overall study findings and caveats: TCR beta diversity per million T cells fell roughly linearly with age. Diversity figures based on one million T cells were deemed too low.

V lost 5 bases to trimming and J lost 4 bases; unmatched junction nucleotides: 2. The CDR3 runs 15 residues. The germline gives CDR1 MDHEN, CDR2 SYDVKM. The chain couples TRBV28 to TRBJ2-5, with 15 positions matching TRBD2. The clonotype originates from a woman younger than 35 in good health. Input material: blood. Written as DNA, the CDR3 is TGTGCCAGCAGTATGGGACTAGCGGGGGGAGAGACCCAGTACTTC. It specifies CASSMGLAGGETQYF.